This TCR beta chain was observed in a study of blood T cell repertoires in COVID-19. About the research overall: T cells, B-cell-depleted T cells, or PBMCs supplied cDNA or gDNA.

This clone came up once. This CDR3 region has 14 residues. Trimming left V 3 bases short and J 1 base short, with 12 bases between. Germline values: CDR1 GTSNPN, CDR2 SVGIG (reference sequence). Using immunoSEQ multiplex PCR, the repertoire was profiled, and TCRdb retains in-frame clones only, with some absent. The sample holds tens of thousands of clones, around 80% seen once. Specimen: peripheral blood. This receptor was obtained from a woman aged 60-75 years with acute or convalescent COVID-19. This chain links TRBV30 with TRBJ1-1; tentatively, D is TRBD1 (6 bases). The CDR3 coding sequence is TGTGCCTGGAGGGTATCAGGGGCGAACACTGAAGCTTTCTTT. Its translation is CAWRVSGANTEAFF.